A selection of T cell receptor beta chains follows, all from one sample in a study of T cells in Graves' hyperthyroidism and ophthalmopathy. TCRdb reanalysed the multiplex PCR reads using MiXCR and keeps one entry per CDR3 protein. Of 300,000 to 450,000 distinct CDR3 sequences in the sample, approximately 18% are singletons; the top ten hold 15% to 18%. The sample comprised blood. All receptors come from a middle-aged woman with Graves' ophthalmopathy. Both conserved end residues are part of each CDR3. D genes are given only for firm matches. Not every row has a clone size; where given, it reads once, few, many or a size class.

v_gene	j_gene	abundance	d_gene	CDR3aa	CDR3nt
TRBV28	TRBJ2-5	many	TRBD1	CASSLPRQGAGETQYF	TGTGCCAGCAGTTTACCTCGACAGGGGGCGGGAGAGACCCAGTACTTC
TRBV7-8	TRBJ1-3	many	TRBD1	CASSYRGSGNTIYF	TGTGCCAGCAGCTACAGGGGCTCTGGAAACACCATATATTTT
TRBV7-2	TRBJ2-3	many	TRBD2	CASSPSGGGRHTQYF	TGTGCCAGCAGCCCTAGCGGGGGGGGAAGGCATACGCAGTATTTT
TRBV28	TRBJ1-2	many	.	CASRPKGSVLYGYTF	TGTGCCAGCAGACCCAAGGGGTCTGTCCTCTATGGCTACACCTTC
TRBV6-5	TRBJ2-7	many	TRBD2	CAISSPKLAGGEQYF	TGTGCCATCAGTTCACCAAAACTAGCGGGAGGCGAGCAGTACTTC
TRBV12-3/TRBV12-4	TRBJ1-1	many	.	CASRWGETEAFF	TGTGCCAGCCGCTGGGGAGAAACTGAAGCTTTCTTT
TRBV13	TRBJ1-1	many	.	CASSPQRNTEAFF	TGTGCCAGCAGCCCCCAACGGAACACTGAAGCTTTCTTT
TRBV11-2	TRBJ1-3	many	.	CASSHQGRIGSGNTIYF	TGTGCCAGCAGCCACCAAGGGCGAATAGGCTCTGGAAACACCATATATTTT
TRBV6-1	TRBJ2-5	.	.	CASSEPHRAARVLETQYF	TGTGCCAGCAGTGAACCTCACAGGGCGGCGAGGGTGTTGGAGACCCAGTACTTC
TRBV4-2	TRBJ2-7	many	TRBD2	CASSQEFVGREVPYEQYF	TGTGCCAGCAGCCAAGAGTTCGTCGGGAGGGAAGTCCCCTACGAGCAGTACTTC
TRBV20-1	TRBJ1-5	many	.	CSAVPGLSLGQPQHF	TGCAGTGCTGTACCCGGACTCTCCTTGGGACAGCCCCAGCATTTT
TRBV6-5	TRBJ2-7	many	.	CASSYSIGGDEQYF	TGTGCCAGCAGTTACTCGATTGGAGGGGACGAGCAGTACTTC
TRBV28	TRBJ1-6	many	.	CASSLWGKPGLVLNSPLHF	TGTGCCAGCAGTTTATGGGGGAAACCGGGACTGGTTCTGAATTCACCCCTCCACTTT
TRBV5-1	TRBJ1-5	many	.	CASSPGAPYSNQPQHF	TGCGCCAGCAGCCCCGGGGCACCCTATAGCAATCAGCCCCAGCATTTT
TRBV7-2	TRBJ2-7	.	TRBD2	CASSFPSAGGKEQCF	TGTGCCAGCAGCTTTCCTAGCGCGGGGGGGAAAGAGCAGTGCTTC
TRBV20-1	TRBJ2-7	many	TRBD1	CSASTDREYYEQYF	TGCAGTGCCTCGACCGACAGGGAATACTACGAGCAGTACTTC
TRBV2	TRBJ2-2	many	TRBD1	CASSSGRGITGELFF	TGTGCCAGCAGCAGTGGCAGGGGGATCACCGGGGAGCTGTTTTTT
TRBV20-1	TRBJ1-3	many	.	CSARGVAYGNTIYF	TGCAGTGCTAGGGGGGTGGCCTATGGAAACACCATATATTTT
TRBV7-2	TRBJ2-7	.	.	CAVQGSYEQYF	TGTGCCGTTCAAGGGTCCTACGAGCAGTACTTC
TRBV6-1	TRBJ2-7	once	TRBD1	CASTKQGANTYEQYF	TGTGCCAGCACCAAACAGGGGGCTAATACCTACGAGCAGTACTTC
TRBV20-1	TRBJ2-7	.	.	CSSGTEDYEQYF	TGCAGTTCCGGGACTGAAGACTACGAGCAGTACTTC
TRBV7-9	TRBJ1-1	many	TRBD1	CASSLDRGRTEAFF	TGTGCCAGCAGCCTAGACAGGGGGAGAACTGAAGCTTTCTTT
TRBV20-1	TRBJ2-2	many	TRBD2	CSASGGTRYTGELFF	TGCAGTGCTAGCGGGGGGACTAGATACACCGGGGAGCTGTTTTTT
TRBV7-2	TRBJ2-7	many	TRBD1	CASSPQTTGEYEQYF	TGTGCCAGCAGCCCTCAAACGACAGGGGAGTACGAGCAGTACTTC
TRBV28	TRBJ1-2	many	.	CASSFPLTYGYTF	TGTGCCAGCAGTTTCCCGCTGACCTATGGCTACACCTTC
TRBV30	TRBJ1-1	many	.	CAWSGSPADPAFF	TGTGCCTGGAGTGGGTCACCTGCCGATCCGGCTTTCTTT
TRBV19	TRBJ1-1	many	TRBD1	CASSMLKGARRTEAFF	TGTGCCAGTAGTATGCTGAAGGGGGCACGGCGCACTGAAGCTTTCTTT
TRBV20-1	TRBJ2-7	.	TRBD1	CSAKTDREFSYEQYF	TGCAGTGCTAAGACGGACAGGGAATTTAGTTACGAGCAGTACTTC
TRBV6-1	TRBJ1-5	.	.	CASRGGGIEQPQHF	TGTGCCAGCAGAGGGGGGGGCATCGAACAGCCCCAGCATTTT
TRBV6-5	TRBJ1-6	.	TRBD1	CASSYIGQGGNSPLHF	TGTGCCAGCAGTTACATTGGACAGGGAGGTAATTCACCCCTCCACTTT
TRBV28	TRBJ2-5	.	TRBD2	CASSLAGTRGSVLETQYF	TGTGCCAGCAGTCTCGCCGGGACTAGGGGTTCAGTACTGGAGACCCAGTACTTC
TRBV11-1	TRBJ2-2	many	TRBD2	CASTPRLAEINTGELFF	TGTGCCAGCACCCCTAGACTAGCGGAGATAAACACCGGGGAGCTGTTTTTT
TRBV6-4	TRBJ1-5	many	TRBD1	CASSDTGRGRNQPQHF	TGTGCCAGCAGTGACACAGGGAGGGGGCGCAATCAGCCCCAGCATTTT
TRBV18	TRBJ1-2	.	.	CASSPGPLTTYGYTF	TGTGCCAGCTCACCTGGGCCCCTAACGACCTATGGCTACACCTTC
TRBV19	TRBJ1-2	many	.	CASRPSDGLGYTF	TGTGCCAGTAGACCCTCGGACGGCCTGGGCTACACCTTC
TRBV11-2	TRBJ1-2	many	TRBD1	CASSSWTGGADGYTF	TGTGCCAGCAGCTCATGGACAGGGGGCGCGGATGGCTACACCTTC
TRBV4-1	TRBJ2-4	.	.	CASSQAITKNIQYF	TGCGCCAGCAGCCAAGCCATAACCAAAAACATTCAGTACTTC
TRBV5-6	TRBJ2-5	many	.	CASSVLIQETQYF	TGTGCCAGCAGCGTACTGATACAAGAGACCCAGTACTTC
TRBV6-2/TRBV6-3	TRBJ2-7	.	TRBD2	CASRYLAGGPHEQYF	TGTGCCAGCAGATACCTAGCGGGAGGGCCCCACGAGCAGTACTTC
TRBV6-2/TRBV6-3	TRBJ1-5	many	.	CASSFPTGRGSNQPQHF	TGTGCCAGCAGTTTCCCCACAGGGAGAGGAAGCAATCAGCCCCAGCATTTT
TRBV11-2	TRBJ2-7	many	.	CASSLVVIDSGEQYF	TGTGCCAGCAGCTTAGTTGTGATAGATTCGGGCGAGCAGTACTTC
TRBV20-1	TRBJ2-5	few	TRBD1	CSARETGRETQYF	TGCAGTGCTAGAGAGACAGGGAGAGAGACCCAGTACTTC
TRBV7-2	TRBJ2-5	.	.	CASSPGVGLETQYF	TGTGCCAGCAGCCCAGGGGTAGGGTTGGAGACCCAGTACTTC
TRBV11-2	TRBJ2-7	.	.	CASSLESGAEQYF	TGTGCCAGCAGCTTAGAATCGGGTGCCGAGCAGTACTTC
TRBV28	TRBJ2-7	many	.	CASSFIAYEQYF	TGTGCCAGCAGTTTCATCGCCTACGAGCAGTACTTC
TRBV6-1	TRBJ2-4	.	TRBD2	CASSRFSGRAKNIQYF	TGTGCCAGCAGCCGATTTAGCGGGAGGGCCAAAAACATTCAGTACTTC
TRBV18	TRBJ1-2	few	.	CASSPEGRAVYGYTF	TGTGCCAGCTCACCAGAGGGCAGAGCAGTTTATGGCTACACCTTC
TRBV7-2	TRBJ1-2	few	.	CASSSYSGNYGYTF	TGTGCCAGCAGCTCGTACAGTGGTAACTATGGCTACACCTTC
TRBV27	TRBJ2-5	few	.	CASSLPGERETQYF	TGTGCCAGCAGTTTACCGGGAGAGAGGGAGACCCAGTACTTC
TRBV28	TRBJ2-5	.	.	CASSGPGRPGTQYF	TGTGCCAGCAGTGGACCGGGACGCCCAGGAACCCAGTACTTC
TRBV29-1	TRBJ2-7	many	TRBD1	CSVGGYGQGDEQYF	TGCAGCGTTGGGGGGTATGGGCAGGGGGACGAGCAGTACTTC
TRBV11-2	TRBJ1-5	.	.	CASSDGDSSQPQHF	TGTGCCAGCAGTGACGGGGATTCAAGCCAGCCCCAGCATTTT
TRBV12-3/TRBV12-4	TRBJ1-6	many	.	CASSLTGFNSPLHF	TGTGCCAGCAGTCTCACAGGTTTCAATTCACCCCTCCACTTT
TRBV20-1	TRBJ2-3	many	TRBD2	CSARLAGDTQYF	TGCAGTGCTAGACTAGCGGGAGATACGCAGTATTTT
TRBV6-2/TRBV6-3	TRBJ2-4	.	TRBD1	CASSSGQGAKNIQYF	TGTGCCAGCAGCTCGGGACAGGGGGCCAAAAACATTCAGTACTTC
TRBV5-1	TRBJ2-5	many	.	CASSIQSETQYF	TGCGCCAGCAGTATCCAGTCAGAGACCCAGTACTTC
TRBV13	TRBJ2-7	many	TRBD1	CASRPTGANEQYF	TGTGCCAGCAGACCGACAGGGGCCAACGAGCAGTACTTC
TRBV20-1	TRBJ2-7	.	TRBD2	CSARDQRTSGTYEQYF	TGCAGTGCTAGAGATCAAAGGACTAGCGGGACCTACGAGCAGTACTTC